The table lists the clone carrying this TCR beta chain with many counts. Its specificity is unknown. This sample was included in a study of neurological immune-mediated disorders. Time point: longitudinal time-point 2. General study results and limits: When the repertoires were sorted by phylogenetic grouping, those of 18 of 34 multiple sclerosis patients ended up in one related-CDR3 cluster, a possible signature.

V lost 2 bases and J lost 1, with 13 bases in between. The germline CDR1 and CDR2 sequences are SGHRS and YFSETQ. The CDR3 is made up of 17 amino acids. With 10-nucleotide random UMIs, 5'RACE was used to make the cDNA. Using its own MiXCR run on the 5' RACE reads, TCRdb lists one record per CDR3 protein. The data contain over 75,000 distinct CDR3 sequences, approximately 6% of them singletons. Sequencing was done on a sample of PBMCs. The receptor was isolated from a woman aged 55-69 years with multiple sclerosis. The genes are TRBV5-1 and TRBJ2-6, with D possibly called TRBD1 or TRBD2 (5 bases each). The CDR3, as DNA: TGCGCCAGCAGCTTCGGGGACGGTATTTCTGGGGCCAACGTCCTGACTTTC. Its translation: CASSFGDGISGANVLTF.